This T cell receptor beta chain was retrieved from a study of T-cell reconstitution after alpha-beta-depleted transplantation in children. Study-wide results and caveats: Reportedly, only several hundred clones from non-depleted graft cells drove alpha-beta T-cell counts at about two months. Newly generated T cells supplied most T-cell counts and diversity one year post-transplant. Diversity of TCRbeta at day 60 was high in some patients, arising from surviving recipient T cells and thymic progenitors.

Germline CDR1 reads SNHLY; CDR2 reads FYNNEI. This CDR3 spans 14 amino acids. V lost 1 base and J 2 bases, leaving 7 bases between the germline ends. This clonotype was recorded a few times. Antigen: not known. Using unique molecular identifiers, the investigators prepared the TCRbeta library. Using its own MiXCR run on the PCR reads, TCRdb lists one record per CDR3 protein. The sample has 97,000 or so distinct CDR3 sequences, under 9% seen once. Sequenced material: PBMCs, taken before TCRalphabeta/CD19-depleted stem cell transplant. J is TRBJ2-3 and V is TRBV2; D remains ambiguous. This sequence was found in a boy younger than 10 with acute lymphoblastic leukemia, due to receive a stem cell transplant. The CDR3 DNA reads as TGTGCCAGCAGTGAAGACAGAGTCACAGATACGCAGTATTTT. It translates to CASSEDRVTDTQYF.